The 3 T cell receptor beta chains presented below share a single source sample, sequenced in a study of T cells after yellow fever vaccination. TCRdb fed the 5' RACE reads into MiXCR, producing one record per CDR3 protein. The sample lists approximately 120,000 distinct CDR3 sequences; roughly 6.7% were seen once. Sequencing was performed on CD4+ T cells sorted from PBMCs, taken approximately 11 days after the first yellow fever vaccination. The receptor set was obtained from a man between 18 and 35 years old who received the YFV17D yellow fever vaccine.

The chain recombines TRBV11-2 with TRBJ2-7; either TRBD1 or TRBD2 may fit D (6 bases each). The CDR3 extends over 18 amino acids. Per the germline V gene, CDR1 is SGHAT and CDR2 is FQNNGV. V lost 2 bases and J lost 0, with 20 bases in between. The CDR3 is CASSLKSFGGRGSYEQYV. Here the CDR3 DNA reads TGTGCCAGCAGCTTAAAATCGTTCGGGGGCCGGGGCTCCTACGAGCAGTACGTC.

Ten or more counts support this clonotype. The chain uses TRBV20-1 and TRBJ1-5; possible D gene TRBD1, 6 bases. Between the trimmed V and J ends, which lost 6 bases and 4 bases, there was a span of 13 bases. CDR1 DFQATT and CDR2 SNEGSKA come from the germline V gene (reference sequence). The CDR3 totals 13 residues. The DNA for the CDR3 is TGCAGTGCCCTCGGAGGGGGTAATCAGCCCCAGCATTTT. This encodes CSALGGGNQPQHF.

The sample holds many counts of this clonotype. The V gene is TRBV12-3 or TRBV12-4, the J gene TRBJ1-1; no reliable D call. Trimming cost V 3 bases and J 1 base, with 12 bases left between them. The CDR3 runs to 15 residues. CDR3 protein: CASSFYWPGNTEAFF. As DNA, the CDR3 is TGTGCCAGCAGTTTCTATTGGCCTGGGAACACTGAAGCTTTCTTT.